These 5 T cell receptor beta chains came from one sample sequenced in a study of shared clonotypes between healthy human individuals. The method was immunoSEQ multiplex PCR; TCRdb's version includes in-frame clones alone and lacks a portion of them. The table has 800,000 or so clones, just over 95% seen once; the top ten hold about 0.25%. Terminally differentiated effector memory CD45RA+ cells were left out of the naive CD8 fraction, which was CD45RO-negative and positively selected for CCR7. The sequenced sample consisted of naive CD8+ T cells sorted from blood. These receptor sequences come from a man younger than 45 in good health.

The J gene is TRBJ2-7, the V gene TRBV9; the D gene is possibly TRBD1 (6 bases). Germline values: CDR1 SGDLS, CDR2 YYNGEE. V was shortened by 3 bases and J by 4 bases, with 17 bases between the two germline ends. This CDR3 spans 15 amino acids. CDR3 DNA: TGTGCCAGCAGCGCCACAGGGTCTGGGACGTACGAGCAGTACTTC. Residues: CASSATGSGTYEQYF. The entire variable domain, with the rest obtained from reference TRBV9 and TRBJ2-7, is as follows: DSGVTQTPKHLITATGQRVTLRCSPRSGDLSVYWYQQSLDQGLQFLIQYYNGEERAKGNILERFSAQQFPDLHSELNLSSLELGDSALYFCASSATGSGTYEQYFGPGTRLTVT.

The chain combines TRBV28 with TRBJ2-1, with 10 bases lining up with TRBD2. The CDR3 runs to 15 residues. With V trimmed by 10 bases and J by 2 bases, 8 bases remained unmatched. Germline CDR1 is MDHEN and CDR2 is SYDVKM. The chain's CDR3 is CATRLAGPTYNEQFF. For the CDR3, the DNA is TGTGCCACCCGACTAGCGGGCCCGACCTACAATGAGCAGTTCTTC.

The chain combines TRBV12-2 with TRBJ1-1. TRBV12-2 is a known pseudogene. This CDR3 has 15 residues. The CDR3 sequence: CASRPSPHIDTEAFF. The DNA for the CDR3 is TGTGCAAGTCGCCCCAGCCCCCACATCGACACTGAAGCTTTCTTT.

In its sample, this clone was seen once. V is TRBV30 and J is TRBJ1-5; D gene unclear. CDR1 is GTSNPN, CDR2 SVGIG, per germline (reference sequence). Trimming cost V 2 bases and J 0 bases, with 11 bases left between them. The CDR3 has 15 amino acids. The CDR3 loop is CAWSRGSHSNQPQHF. CDR3 nucleotides: TGTGCCTGGAGTCGGGGTTCCCATAGCAATCAGCCCCAGCATTTT.

This clone was seen just once. The chain couples TRBV27 to TRBJ2-2; unclear D gene. The CDR3 totals 14 residues. Germline CDR1 is MNHEY and CDR2 is SMNVEV (reference sequence). V lost 3 bases and J lost 4, with 9 bases in between. CDR3 DNA sequence: TGTGCCAGCAGTTTGATACGTAGCACCGGGGAGCTGTTTTTT. It codes for CASSLIRSTGELFF.